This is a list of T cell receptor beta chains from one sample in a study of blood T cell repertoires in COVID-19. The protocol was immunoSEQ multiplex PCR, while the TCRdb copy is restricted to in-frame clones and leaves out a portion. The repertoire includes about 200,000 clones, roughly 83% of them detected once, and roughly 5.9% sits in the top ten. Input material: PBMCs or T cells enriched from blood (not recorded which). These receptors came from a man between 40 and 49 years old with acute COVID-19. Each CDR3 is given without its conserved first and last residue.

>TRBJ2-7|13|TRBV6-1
ASSEALAGPDEQY
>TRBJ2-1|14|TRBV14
ASSRLAGVMRNEQF
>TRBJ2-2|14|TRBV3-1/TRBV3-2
ASNLDGQGRTGELF
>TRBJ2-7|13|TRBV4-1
ASSPLEAGEAEQY
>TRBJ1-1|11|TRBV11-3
ASSWGADTEAF
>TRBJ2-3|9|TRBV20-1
SASSQGAQY
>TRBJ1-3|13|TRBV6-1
ASSEGGRIGNTIY
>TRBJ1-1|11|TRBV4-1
ASSQDPSLEAF
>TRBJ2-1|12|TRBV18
ASSPSQDTRRQF
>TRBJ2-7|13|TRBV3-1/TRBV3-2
ASSQDVAASYEQY
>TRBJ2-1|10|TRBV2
ASSGQVPEQF
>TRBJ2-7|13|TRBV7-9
ASSSWSGRDREQY
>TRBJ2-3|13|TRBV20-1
SASSSKKSTDTQY
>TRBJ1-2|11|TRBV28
ASSLGGGRGYT
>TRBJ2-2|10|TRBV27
ASRDGRGELF
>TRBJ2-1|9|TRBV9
ASSAAGEQF
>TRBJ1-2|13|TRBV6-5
ASQGDRFLGNGYT
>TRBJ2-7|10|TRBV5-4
ASSQDRAEQY
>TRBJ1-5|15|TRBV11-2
ASSSRTGGRGNQPQH
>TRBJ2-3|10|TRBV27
AARGPGTTQY
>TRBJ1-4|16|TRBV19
ASKKTGNFFVTNEKLF
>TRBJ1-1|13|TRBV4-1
ASSQENRGNTEAF
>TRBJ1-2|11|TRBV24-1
ATQDRFNYGYT
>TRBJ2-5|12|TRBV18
ASSPRQGTETQY
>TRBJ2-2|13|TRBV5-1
ASSPTTTHTGELF
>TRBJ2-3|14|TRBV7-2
ASSLETSGSSDTQY
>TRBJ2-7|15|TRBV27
ASSRDRVMGLVDEQY
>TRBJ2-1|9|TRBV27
ATGGDREQF
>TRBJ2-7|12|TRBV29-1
SVETSVATYEQY
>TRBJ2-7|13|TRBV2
ASQLDRGFTYEQY
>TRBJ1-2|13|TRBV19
ASSSTGTGTTGYT
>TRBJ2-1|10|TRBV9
ASSGGGNRQF
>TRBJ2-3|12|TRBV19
ASGSGGMGDTQY
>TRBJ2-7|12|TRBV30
AWSVRASGARQY
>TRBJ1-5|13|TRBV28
ASRWGQGRSEPQH
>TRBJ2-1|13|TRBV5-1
ASSLRQGAPNEQF
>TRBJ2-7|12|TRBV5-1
ASSGGSGNYEQY
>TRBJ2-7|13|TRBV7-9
ASSQAGSVSYEQY
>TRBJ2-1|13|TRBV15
ATVAAEGSYNEQF
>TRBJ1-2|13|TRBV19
ASSTTGIWLGGYT
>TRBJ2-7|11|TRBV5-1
ASSSGQFYEQY
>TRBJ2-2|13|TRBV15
ATRLPGRDTGELF
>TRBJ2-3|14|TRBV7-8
ASSASGTGRGDTQY
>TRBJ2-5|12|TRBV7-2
ASSRDYGEKTQY
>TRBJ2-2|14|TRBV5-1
ASSLRREPPTGELF
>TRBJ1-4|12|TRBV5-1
ASRTGTDNEKLF
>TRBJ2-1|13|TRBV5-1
ASSLSGDRGNEQF
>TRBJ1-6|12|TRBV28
ASVLGQGSSPLH
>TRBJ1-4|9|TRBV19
ASKQGEKLF
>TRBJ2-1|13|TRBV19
ASSIGGFLSHEQF
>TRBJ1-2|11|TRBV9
ASRTGTHYGYT